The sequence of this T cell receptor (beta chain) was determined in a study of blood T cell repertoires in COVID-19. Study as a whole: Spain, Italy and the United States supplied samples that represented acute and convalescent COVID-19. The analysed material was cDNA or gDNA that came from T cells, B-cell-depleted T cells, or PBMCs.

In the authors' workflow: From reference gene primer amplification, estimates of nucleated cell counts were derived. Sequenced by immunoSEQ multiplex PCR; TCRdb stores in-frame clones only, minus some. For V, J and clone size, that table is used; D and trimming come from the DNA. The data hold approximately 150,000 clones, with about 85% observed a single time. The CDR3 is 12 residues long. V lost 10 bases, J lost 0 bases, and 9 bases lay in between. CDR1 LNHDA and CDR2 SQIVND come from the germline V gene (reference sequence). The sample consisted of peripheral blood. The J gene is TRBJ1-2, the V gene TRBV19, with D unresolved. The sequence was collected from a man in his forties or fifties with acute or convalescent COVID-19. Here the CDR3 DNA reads TGTGCCACCGCGGGATCTAACTATGGCTACACCTTC. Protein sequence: CATAGSNYGYTF.